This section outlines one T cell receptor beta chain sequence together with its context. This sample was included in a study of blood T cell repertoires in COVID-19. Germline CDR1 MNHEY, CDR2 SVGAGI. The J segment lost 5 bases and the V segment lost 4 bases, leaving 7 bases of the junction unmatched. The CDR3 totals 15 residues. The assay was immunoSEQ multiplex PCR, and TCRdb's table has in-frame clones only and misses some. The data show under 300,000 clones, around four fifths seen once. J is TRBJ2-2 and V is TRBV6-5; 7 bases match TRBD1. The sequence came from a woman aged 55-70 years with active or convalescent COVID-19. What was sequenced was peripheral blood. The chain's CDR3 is CASSWSTGLTGELFF. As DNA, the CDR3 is TGTGCCAGCAGTTGGTCGACAGGGTTGACCGGGGAGCTGTTTTTT.